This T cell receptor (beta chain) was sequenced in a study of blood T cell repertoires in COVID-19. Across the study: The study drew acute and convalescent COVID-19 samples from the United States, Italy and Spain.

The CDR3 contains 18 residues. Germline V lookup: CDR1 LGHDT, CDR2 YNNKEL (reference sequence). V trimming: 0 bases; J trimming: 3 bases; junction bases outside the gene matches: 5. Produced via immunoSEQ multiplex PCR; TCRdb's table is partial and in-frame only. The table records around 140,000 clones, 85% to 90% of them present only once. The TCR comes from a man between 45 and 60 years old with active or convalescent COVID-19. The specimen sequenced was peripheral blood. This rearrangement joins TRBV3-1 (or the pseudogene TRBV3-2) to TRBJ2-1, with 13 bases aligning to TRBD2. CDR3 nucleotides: TGTGCCAGCAGCCAAGATCTGACTAGCGGGAGGATCTACAATGAGCAGTTCTTC. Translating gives CASSQDLTSGRIYNEQFF.